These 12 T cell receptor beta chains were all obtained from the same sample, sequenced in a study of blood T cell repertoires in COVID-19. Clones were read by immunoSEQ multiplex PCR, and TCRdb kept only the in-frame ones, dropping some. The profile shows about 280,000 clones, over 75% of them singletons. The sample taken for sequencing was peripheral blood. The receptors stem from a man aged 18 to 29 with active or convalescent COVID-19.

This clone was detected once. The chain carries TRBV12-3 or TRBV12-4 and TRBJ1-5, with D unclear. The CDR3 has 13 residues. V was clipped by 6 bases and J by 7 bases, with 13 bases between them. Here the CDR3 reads CASSRIGGQPQHF. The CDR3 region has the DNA TGTGCCAGCAGCCGCATTGGCGGGCAGCCCCAGCATTTT.

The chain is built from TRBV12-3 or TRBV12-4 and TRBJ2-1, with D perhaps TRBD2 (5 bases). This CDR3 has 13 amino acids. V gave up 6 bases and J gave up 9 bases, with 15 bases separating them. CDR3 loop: CASRISSPGEQFF. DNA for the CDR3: TGTGCCAGCAGAATCTCTAGCCCCGGTGAGCAGTTCTTC.

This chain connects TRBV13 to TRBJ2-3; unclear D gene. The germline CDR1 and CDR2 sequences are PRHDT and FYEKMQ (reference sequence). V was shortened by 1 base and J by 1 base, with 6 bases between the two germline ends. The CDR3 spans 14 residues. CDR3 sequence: CASSLDVGTDTQYF. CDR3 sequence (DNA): TGTGCCAGCAGCTTAGACGTAGGCACAGATACGCAGTATTTT.

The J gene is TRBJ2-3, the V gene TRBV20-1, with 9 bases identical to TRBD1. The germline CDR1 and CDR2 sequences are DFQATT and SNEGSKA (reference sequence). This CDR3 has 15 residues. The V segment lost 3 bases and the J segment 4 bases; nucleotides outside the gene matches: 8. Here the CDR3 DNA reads TGCAGTGCTAGTCGAGGACAGGGGTCCGCAGATACGCAGTATTTT. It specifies CSASRGQGSADTQYF.

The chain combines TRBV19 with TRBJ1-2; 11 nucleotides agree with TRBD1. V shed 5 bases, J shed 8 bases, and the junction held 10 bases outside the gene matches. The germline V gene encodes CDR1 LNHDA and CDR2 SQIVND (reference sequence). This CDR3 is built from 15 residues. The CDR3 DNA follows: TGTGCCAGTAGTTTCACCGGACAGGGGGCATGGGGCTACACCTTC. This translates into CASSFTGQGAWGYTF.

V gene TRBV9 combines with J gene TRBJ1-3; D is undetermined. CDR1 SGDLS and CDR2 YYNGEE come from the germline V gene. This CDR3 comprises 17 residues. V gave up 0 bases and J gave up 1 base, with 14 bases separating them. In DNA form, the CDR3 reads TGTGCCAGCAGCGTAGTTGCAACAACCTCTTCTGGAAACACCATATATTTT. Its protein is CASSVVATTSSGNTIYF.

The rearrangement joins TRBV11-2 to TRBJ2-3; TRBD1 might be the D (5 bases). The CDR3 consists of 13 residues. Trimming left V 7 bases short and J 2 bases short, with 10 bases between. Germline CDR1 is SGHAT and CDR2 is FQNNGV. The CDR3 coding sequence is TGTGCCAGCATTTCAGGGTACACAGATACGCAGTATTTT. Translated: CASISGYTDTQYF.

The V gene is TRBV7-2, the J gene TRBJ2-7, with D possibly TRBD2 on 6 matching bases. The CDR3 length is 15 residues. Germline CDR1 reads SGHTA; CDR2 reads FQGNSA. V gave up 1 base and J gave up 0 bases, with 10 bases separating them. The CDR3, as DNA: TGTGCCAGCAGCTTAGGACGGGGGACCTCCTACGAGCAGTACTTC. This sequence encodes CASSLGRGTSYEQYF.

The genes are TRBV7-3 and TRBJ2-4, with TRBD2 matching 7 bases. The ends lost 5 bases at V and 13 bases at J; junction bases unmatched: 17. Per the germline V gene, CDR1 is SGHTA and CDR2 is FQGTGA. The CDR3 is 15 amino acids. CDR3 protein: CASSSDNRGVEEQYF. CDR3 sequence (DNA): TGTGCCAGCAGCAGCGACAATCGGGGGGTTGAGGAACAGTACTTC.

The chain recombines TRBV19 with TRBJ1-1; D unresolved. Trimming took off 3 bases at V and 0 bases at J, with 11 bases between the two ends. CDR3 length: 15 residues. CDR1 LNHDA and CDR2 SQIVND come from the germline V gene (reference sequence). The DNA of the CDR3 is TGTGCCAGTAGTATGGTGGGAGGGTTGAACACTGAAGCTTTCTTT. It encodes CASSMVGGLNTEAFF.

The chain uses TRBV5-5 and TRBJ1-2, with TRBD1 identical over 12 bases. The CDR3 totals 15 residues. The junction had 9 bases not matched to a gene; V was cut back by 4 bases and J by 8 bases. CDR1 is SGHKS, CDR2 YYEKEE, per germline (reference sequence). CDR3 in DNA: TGTGCCAGCAGCACCCAGGGACAGGGGGCATTGGGCTACACCTTC. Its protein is CASSTQGQGALGYTF.

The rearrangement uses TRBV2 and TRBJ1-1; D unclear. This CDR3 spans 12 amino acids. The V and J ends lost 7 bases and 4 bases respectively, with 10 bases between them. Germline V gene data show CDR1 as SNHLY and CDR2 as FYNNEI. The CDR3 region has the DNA TGTGCCAGCAAATGGGCTGGCACTGAAGCTTTCTTT. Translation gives CASKWAGTEAFF.